What follows is one T cell receptor beta chain and its context. What it recognizes is unknown. This sample was included in a study of T cell clonotyping in hematopoietic cell transplantation. V trimming: 9 bases; J trimming: 0 bases; junction bases outside the gene matches: 16. Germline loops: CDR1 MDHEN, CDR2 SYDVKM. The CDR3 extends over 17 amino acids. Time point: recipient sample about 28 days before transplant, after cytoreduction. Some clones are missing from TCRdb's copy, which holds only in-frame ones; the method was immunoSEQ multiplex PCR. The sample consists of roughly 45,000 clones, approximately 90% of them appearing once. Study-wide points: After transplant, recipient diversity fell while pathologically expanded clonotypes grew through day 180.

This specimen consisted of peripheral blood mononuclear cells, obtained before stem cell transplant. The clonotype originates from a man aged 55 to 70 with biphenotypic leukemia. Some clones in this sample may be carry-over from other donors' samples. The chain joins TRBV28 to TRBJ1-2; 7 bases align to TRBD1. CDR3 region: CASSPQGDRPSNYGYTF. The CDR3 region has the DNA TGTGCCAGTTCGCCCCAGGGGGACCGTCCTTCTAACTATGGCTACACCTTC.